The rows below give T cell receptor beta chains drawn from one sample of a study of blood T cell repertoires in COVID-19. TCRdb keeps only in-frame clones here, not all; method: immunoSEQ multiplex PCR. Among roughly 70,000 clones listed, around 81% were seen once. The sample comprised peripheral blood. The receptors originated from a woman aged 55-69 years with acute or convalescent COVID-19. CDR3s include the opening cysteine and the closing phenylalanine or tryptophan. D genes are given only for firm matches. A clone size is listed for some rows: how often the clone was seen (once, few, many), or a class if it is expanded.

j_call v_call clone_size d_call cdr3_aa cdr3_nt
TRBJ1-2 TRBV19 . TRBD1 CASSRGQGFNYGYTF TGTGCCAGTAGTAGGGGACAGGGGTTTAACTATGGCTACACCTTC
TRBJ1-2 TRBV4-1 . . CASSLREDWGYTF TGCGCCAGCAGCCTCCGGGAGGATTGGGGCTACACCTTC
TRBJ2-1 TRBV19 . TRBD2 CASRAAGGAYNEQFF TGTGCCAGTAGGGCTGCCGGGGGGGCGTACAATGAGCAGTTCTTC
TRBJ1-5 TRBV27 . . CASSLMDGRNQPQHF TGTGCCAGCAGTCTGATGGATGGGCGCAATCAGCCCCAGCATTTT
TRBJ2-7 TRBV20-1 . . CSLNRLSEQYF TGCAGTTTAAATCGTCTATCCGAGCAGTACTTC
TRBJ1-1 TRBV2 medium-sized . CASSSRGMGTEAFF TGTGCCAGCAGCTCCCGGGGTATGGGCACTGAAGCTTTCTTT
TRBJ1-2 TRBV5-1 . . CASSLDRAAGYTF TGCGCCAGCAGCTTGGACAGGGCGGCTGGCTACACCTTC
TRBJ1-5 TRBV30 . TRBD1 CACQDRTGVLNQPQHF TGTGCCTGCCAGGACAGGACGGGGGTCCTCAATCAGCCCCAGCATTTT
TRBJ1-3 TRBV4-2 . . CASSQITGESGNTIYF TGTGCCAGCAGCCAGATAACGGGGGAATCTGGAAACACCATATATTTT
TRBJ1-1 TRBV19 . . CASSMGPGTEAFF TGTGCCAGTAGTATGGGGCCCGGGACTGAAGCTTTCTTT
TRBJ1-2 TRBV3-1/TRBV3-2 . . CASSQVGGDGYTF TGTGCCAGCAGCCAAGTAGGAGGGGATGGCTACACCTTC
TRBJ2-5 TRBV18 . . CASSPRASGETQYF TGTGCCAGCTCACCACGGGCGAGTGGGGAGACCCAGTACTTC
TRBJ2-3 TRBV13 . TRBD1 CASSRDRLGADTQYF TGTGCCAGCAGCCGGGACAGGCTCGGGGCAGATACGCAGTATTTT
TRBJ1-1 TRBV6-4 . . CASRRGINTEAFF TGTGCCAGCAGAAGAGGGATAAACACTGAAGCTTTCTTT
TRBJ2-3 TRBV11-2 . TRBD2 CASRPSGGRTDTQYF TGTGCCAGCAGACCTAGCGGGGGCCGCACAGATACGCAGTATTTT
TRBJ2-7 TRBV6-2/TRBV6-3 few TRBD1 CASSYSPTRWTGSSEQYF TGTGCCAGCAGTTACTCCCCTACTAGATGGACAGGGTCCTCCGAGCAGTACTTC
TRBJ2-7 TRBV9 . . CASSVAPSYEQYF TGTGCCAGCAGCGTAGCCCCGTCCTACGAGCAGTACTTC
TRBJ2-7 TRBV5-1 . TRBD1 CASSFGGTGSYEQYF TGCGCCAGCAGCTTCGGAGGGACAGGCTCCTACGAGCAGTACTTC
TRBJ2-3 TRBV5-5 . TRBD2 CASSSGGAPSTDTQYF TGTGCCAGCAGCTCGGGAGGGGCCCCTAGCACAGATACGCAGTATTTT
TRBJ1-4 TRBV6-5 . . CASSSLPPEELFF TGTGCCAGCAGTTCCTTACCGCCCGAGGAACTGTTTTTT
TRBJ2-1 TRBV2 . . CASMAGAINEQFF TGTGCCAGCATGGCGGGGGCCATCAATGAGCAGTTCTTC
TRBJ1-1 TRBV6-4 . TRBD1 CASPSDRTNTEAFF TGTGCCAGCCCCTCGGACAGGACGAACACTGAAGCTTTCTTT
TRBJ1-1 TRBV7-9 . . CASSFTQITEAFF TGTGCCAGCAGCTTTACGCAGATCACTGAAGCTTTCTTT
TRBJ1-6 TRBV2 . . CASRLRQADNSPLHF TGTGCCAGCAGACTTCGACAGGCCGATAATTCACCCCTCCACTTT
TRBJ2-5 TRBV5-1 . . CASSLAAGIGQETQYF TGCGCCAGCAGCTTGGCCGCGGGGATTGGCCAAGAGACCCAGTACTTC
TRBJ1-6 TRBV5-1 . . CASRTTHNRENSPLHF TGCGCCAGCAGGACCACTCACAACAGGGAGAATTCACCCCTCCACTTT
TRBJ2-7 TRBV6-5 . . CASSPPDSWGYEQYF TGTGCCAGCAGTCCCCCGGACAGCTGGGGGTACGAGCAGTACTTC
TRBJ1-1 TRBV6-1 . . CASSEGGRNTEAFF TGTGCCAGCAGTGAGGGAGGGAGGAACACTGAAGCTTTCTTT
TRBJ1-4 TRBV7-9 . . CASSPSGGGNEKLFF TGTGCCAGCAGCCCCTCGGGGGGGGGAAATGAAAAACTGTTTTTT
TRBJ2-3 TRBV29-1 . TRBD1 CSTRQGAFLPDTQYF TGCAGCACCAGACAGGGGGCATTTCTTCCAGATACGCAGTATTTT
TRBJ1-2 TRBV30 . TRBD1 CAWSVQGQGHGYTF TGTGCCTGGAGTGTACAAGGACAGGGCCATGGCTACACCTTC
TRBJ2-2 TRBV7-9 . . CASSRENTGELFF TGTGCCAGCAGCCGAGAGAACACCGGGGAGCTGTTTTTT
TRBJ2-7 TRBV6-2/TRBV6-3 once TRBD2 CASNPSGGAYEQYF TGTGCCAGCAACCCTAGCGGGGGGGCCTACGAGCAGTACTTC
TRBJ1-2 TRBV13 few TRBD1 CASSKRGQGRYGYTF TGTGCCAGCAGCAAACGAGGACAGGGCCGCTATGGCTACACCTTC
TRBJ1-4 TRBV30 . TRBD1 CAWSVGYRGREKLFF TGTGCCTGGAGTGTAGGGTACAGGGGCCGTGAAAAACTGTTTTTT
TRBJ1-2 TRBV7-9 . TRBD1 CASSLGGTGVDYTF TGTGCCAGCAGCTTAGGAGGGACAGGGGTGGACTACACCTTC
TRBJ2-3 TRBV9 . TRBD2 CASSVSSGGRPDTQYF TGTGCCAGCAGCGTGTCTAGCGGGGGGCGGCCAGATACGCAGTATTTT
TRBJ2-7 TRBV4-1 . TRBD1 CASSQIRDRGLANEQYF TGCGCCAGCAGCCAGATTAGGGACAGGGGGCTTGCTAACGAGCAGTACTTC
TRBJ1-1 TRBV5-1 few TRBD1 CASSSGQGDAEAFF TGCGCCAGCAGCTCGGGACAGGGGGACGCTGAAGCTTTCTTT
TRBJ1-2 TRBV21-1 . . CASRKGHLRGKGYGYTF TGTGCCAGCAGAAAGGGACATCTGAGGGGGAAAGGATATGGCTACACCTTC
TRBJ1-1 TRBV25-1 . . CASSEAGSMNTEAFF TGTGCCAGCAGTGAGGCGGGGTCGATGAACACTGAAGCTTTCTTT
TRBJ1-2 TRBV6-5 . . CASSYVGPRRYYGYTF TGTGCCAGCAGTTACGTCGGCCCGAGGAGATACTATGGCTACACCTTC
TRBJ1-5 TRBV10-3 once . CAISEQSGEGQPQHF TGTGCCATCAGTGAGCAATCAGGGGAGGGTCAGCCCCAGCATTTT
TRBJ2-5 TRBV4-2 . TRBD2 CASSRNWASGGEETQYF TGTGCCAGCAGCCGGAATTGGGCTAGCGGGGGGGAAGAGACCCAGTACTTC
TRBJ2-7 TRBV7-9 . TRBD1 CASSQKGQGEQYF TGTGCCAGCAGCCAGAAGGGACAGGGCGAGCAGTACTTC
TRBJ2-7 TRBV11-2 . TRBD1 CASSLGTGGYEQYF TGTGCCAGCAGCTTAGGGACAGGGGGGTACGAGCAGTACTTC
TRBJ1-6 TRBV5-1 . TRBD1 CASSLGQGVEPLHF TGCGCCAGCAGCTTGGGACAGGGCGTAGAACCCCTCCACTTT
TRBJ1-1 TRBV30 . . CAWGRDWNTEAFF TGTGCCTGGGGGAGGGACTGGAACACTGAAGCTTTCTTT
TRBJ2-7 TRBV7-8 . . CASKENSLSYEQYF TGTGCCAGCAAAGAGAACAGTCTTTCCTACGAGCAGTACTTC
TRBJ1-1 TRBV3-1/TRBV3-2 . . CASSATVFSTGNTEAFF TGTGCCAGCAGCGCAACCGTTTTCTCAACAGGGAACACTGAAGCTTTCTTT
TRBJ2-7 TRBV25-1 . TRBD1 CASSDPGQGINEQYF TGTGCCAGCAGTGATCCGGGACAGGGGATCAACGAGCAGTACTTC
TRBJ2-3 TRBV7-8 . TRBD2 CASSSTSGGADTQYF TGTGCCAGCAGCAGCACTAGCGGGGGGGCCGATACGCAGTATTTT
TRBJ2-7 TRBV6-5 . TRBD1 CASSFRDRGYEQYF TGTGCCAGCAGTTTCCGGGACAGGGGCTACGAGCAGTACTTC
TRBJ2-2 TRBV19 . . CASGGANTGELFF TGTGCCAGTGGAGGGGCGAACACCGGGGAGCTGTTTTTT
TRBJ2-1 TRBV6-4 . . CASSDRYNEQFF TGTGCCAGCAGTGACCGCTACAATGAGCAGTTCTTC
TRBJ2-7 TRBV21-1 . . CASSTGEVYEQYF TGTGCCAGCTCGACAGGGGAGGTTTACGAGCAGTACTTC
TRBJ1-1 TRBV6-5 . TRBD1 CASSYTTGGTEAFF TGTGCCAGCAGTTACACGACAGGGGGCACTGAAGCTTTCTTT
TRBJ1-1 TRBV10-2 . TRBD1 CASSDSGGTEAFF TGCGCCAGCAGTGACTCAGGGGGAACTGAAGCTTTCTTT